The clone carrying this TCR beta chain has only one observation. Its antigen is still unknown. Only in-frame clones appear in the TCRdb table, and some are missing; sequencing was by immunoSEQ multiplex PCR. The repertoire holds 100,000 to 150,000 clones, roughly 90% seen once, with under 1.2% in the top ten. This entry belongs to a study of T cell responses to AZD1222 COVID-19 vaccine. Overall study context: Doses given second, at about 4 or about 12 weeks, were pooled.

Study-wide findings and caveats: After the peak T cell response, and only then, were repertoires sampled. When two AZD1222 doses had been given, Spike-specific TCR breadth and depth rose. Clonal diversity may have been underestimated in mostly white British donors.

Per the germline V gene, CDR1 is LGHNT and CDR2 is FRNRAP. This CDR3 has 16 amino acids. Between the trimmed V and J ends, which lost 1 base and 0 bases, there was a span of 11 bases. The TCR sequence derives from an adult in good health. The rearrangement joins TRBV12-5 to TRBJ2-3; D ambiguous. This sample comprised peripheral blood, obtained on day 0 of AZD1222 vaccination. CDR3 sequence reads: CASGLEGTTSTDTQYF. The CDR3 coding sequence is TGTGCTAGTGGTTTGGAAGGCACAACTAGCACAGATACGCAGTATTTT.